The 14 T cell receptor beta chains given below trace back to one sample, sequenced in a study of T cell responses to AZD1222 COVID-19 vaccine. Produced via immunoSEQ multiplex PCR; TCRdb's table is partial and in-frame only. Of 90,000 to 150,000 clones in the sample, 70% to 90% are singletons; the top ten hold 9% to 9.5%. The starting material was peripheral blood, obtained on day 0 of AZD1222 vaccination. The receptors were sampled from an adult in good health.

In this sample, this clone turned up once. V gene TRBV3-1 (or the pseudogene TRBV3-2) combines with J gene TRBJ2-5, with D unclear. This CDR3 contains 19 residues. Germline values: CDR1 LGHDT, CDR2 YNNKEL (reference sequence). The ends were cut back, 2 bases at V and 9 bases at J, with 31 bases in the middle. CDR3 region: CASSQTSPSAVSAEKAQYF. CDR3 nucleotide sequence: TGTGCCAGCAGCCAAACCAGCCCGAGTGCAGTCTCCGCGGAAAAGGCCCAGTACTTC.

The CDR3 reads CASSFGGSEQYF. In DNA form, the CDR3 reads TGTGCCAGCAGTTTTGGGGGCAGTGAGCAGTACTTC. The chain recombines TRBV6-6 with TRBJ2-7; D might be TRBD1 (6 bases). Trimming shortened V by 4 bases and J by 7 bases, and 11 bases separated the two germline ends. Germline CDR1 reads MNHNY; CDR2 reads SVGAGI (reference sequence). The CDR3 covers 12 residues.

About this clone itself: The same CDR3 can be traced to other DNA sequences in this sample. This sequence joins TRBV19 and TRBJ2-7, with D possibly TRBD2 on 6 matching bases. V shed 3 bases and J shed 2 bases, with 11 bases lying between them. Germline V gives CDR1 LNHDA, CDR2 SQIVND (reference sequence). The CDR3 totals 14 residues. This CDR3 is CASSIAGGTYEQYF. CDR3 nucleotides: TGTGCCAGTAGTATCGCCGGGGGAACCTACGAGCAGTACTTC.

This chain links TRBV2 with TRBJ1-1, with TRBD1 matching 9 bases. Germline loops: CDR1 SNHLY, CDR2 FYNNEI. Unmatched junction bases numbered 9, after V lost 6 bases and J lost 4 bases. CDR3 length equals 15 residues. The CDR3 reads CASSLTGGVITEAFF. In nucleotides, the CDR3 is TGTGCCAGCAGCCTGACAGGGGGAGTTATCACTGAAGCTTTCTTT.

The chain links TRBV19 to TRBJ2-6; D is perhaps TRBD1 or TRBD2 (5 bases each). The CDR3 is 18 residues long. V gave up 8 bases and J gave up 0 bases, with 20 bases separating them. Looked up from germline, CDR1 is LNHDA and CDR2 is SQIVND (reference sequence). CDR3 in DNA: TGTGCCAGTTCGGGGACCACAGGAGGATACTCTGGGGCCAACGTCCTGACTTTC. Encoded protein: CASSGTTGGYSGANVLTF. Full variable domain (rest looked up from reference TRBV19 and TRBJ2-6): DGGITQSPKYLFRKEGQNVTLSCEQNLNHDAMYWYRQDPGQGLRLIYYSQIVNDFQKGDIAEGYSVSREKKESFPLTVTSAQKNPTAFYLCASSGTTGGYSGANVLTFGAGSRLTVL.

V usage is TRBV18 and J usage is TRBJ2-3; weak D call: TRBD1 (5 bases). Germline V gene sequence: CDR1 KGHSH, CDR2 LQKENI. The ends were cut back, 4 bases at V and 2 bases at J, with 16 bases in the middle. This CDR3 region has 16 residues. For the CDR3, the DNA is TGTGCCAGCTCACAACTTTCAGGGTCCGTCACAGATACGCAGTATTTT. Translated: CASSQLSGSVTDTQYF.

The chain uses TRBV27 and TRBJ1-1, with D possibly being TRBD1 (6 bases). Deletions cut 4 bases from V and 5 bases from J, with 11 bases between. Germline CDR1 is MNHEY and CDR2 is SMNVEV (reference sequence). The CDR3 covers 13 residues. The chain's CDR3 is CASSSEGGTEAFF. Written as DNA, the CDR3 is TGTGCCAGCAGTTCAGAAGGGGGAACTGAAGCTTTCTTT.

This clone was observed once. The rearrangement uses TRBV19 and TRBJ1-4; D ambiguous. V shed 3 bases and J shed 6 bases, with 11 bases lying between them. Germline V gene sequence: CDR1 LNHDA, CDR2 SQIVND (reference sequence). The CDR3 length is 14 residues. CDR3 amino acids: CASSMSGIDEKLFF. The CDR3 DNA is TGTGCCAGTAGTATGTCGGGTATCGATGAAAAACTGTTTTTT.

The rearrangement links TRBV21-1 to TRBJ1-2. TRBV21-1 is described as a pseudogene. The CDR3 spans 12 residues. CDR3 bases: TGTGCCACCCGAGGGGGGGAATATGGCTACACCTTC. It codes for CATRGGEYGYTF.

The chain recombines TRBV7-9 with TRBJ1-5; weak D call: TRBD1 (5 bases). CDR1 SEHNR and CDR2 FQNEAQ come from the germline V gene (reference sequence). Trimming removed 6 bases from V and 15 bases from J, with 21 bases in between. The CDR3 covers 13 residues. The DNA of the CDR3 is TGTGCCAGCAGTTCTACAACGACCGGACACCGGCATTTT. Protein sequence: CASSSTTTGHRHF.

This clone occurred a few times. V usage is TRBV7-9 and J usage is TRBJ2-7; 9 bases align to TRBD1. With V trimmed by 5 bases and J by 6 bases, 11 bases remained unmatched. The CDR3 contains 15 residues. The germline gives CDR1 SEHNR, CDR2 FQNEAQ (reference sequence). The CDR3 nucleotides read TGTGCCAGCAGCCCTAAAATAAGACAGGGGGGCGAGCAGTACTTC. Its protein is CASSPKIRQGGEQYF.

The gene calls are TRBV19 and TRBJ2-7, with 7 bases fitting TRBD2. The CDR3 extends over 15 amino acids. Trimming removed 7 bases from V and 0 bases from J; junction bases left unmatched: 9. CDR1 and CDR2 from the germline V gene are LNHDA and SQIVND (reference sequence). CDR3 coding DNA: TGTGCCAGTAAAGAGTCTAGCGGCCCCTCCTACGAGCAGTACTTC. Translating it yields CASKESSGPSYEQYF.

The chain links TRBV5-3 to TRBJ2-5; 7 nucleotides agree with TRBD2. TRBV5-3 is noted as an ORF with a role that remains uncertain. Losses at the gene ends were 0 bases for V and 0 bases for J; bases not matched to a gene: 2. This CDR3 is built from 15 residues. The CDR3: CARSLASGHQETQYF. Written as DNA, the CDR3 is TGTGCCAGAAGCTTGGCTAGCGGACACCAAGAGACCCAGTACTTC.

The sample holds one count of this clone. The genes are TRBV19 and TRBJ1-3, with TRBD1 as a possible D gene (5 bases). V was shortened by 7 bases and J by 0 bases, with 19 bases between the two germline ends. Per the germline V gene, CDR1 is LNHDA and CDR2 is SQIVND (reference sequence). CDR3 length equals 17 residues. The CDR3 sequence is CASNSRGGRGSGNTIYF. CDR3 bases: TGTGCCAGTAATAGCCGCGGAGGTAGGGGCTCTGGAAACACCATATATTTT.